This note documents a single T cell receptor (beta chain) sequence. Many counts were recorded for this clonotype. The clone's antigen remains unknown. No much larger clone is present one base from it, and per-base qualities are unavailable. The sample originates from a study of T cells in Graves' hyperthyroidism and ophthalmopathy (dated by TCRdb to the late 2010s). Looking at the study overall: Peripheral blood was sampled at the time of initial diagnosis, prior to any treatment. TCR V-J signatures able to tell the groups apart were searched for in a discovery cohort of about a hundred patients, of whom around 43 had Graves' ophthalmopathy and 55 to 65 had stable Graves' hyperthyroidism. Prospective prediction of ophthalmopathy was tested in an independent validation cohort of 18 to 20 hyperthyroidism patients and around 16 patients who later progressed to ophthalmopathy. The roughly 100 discovery patients were randomly divided into training and test sets at a 7:3 ratio. The study also compared thyroid tissue and blood T-cell repertoires from several Graves' hyperthyroidism patients. After sampling, hyperthyroidism patients received methimazole starting at 30 mg daily, and ophthalmopathy patients received high-dose intravenous methylprednisolone. According to the paper, TCR Vbeta CDR3 sequencing was carried out on approximately 140 peripheral blood samples, which came from fewer than 50 ophthalmopathy, some 73 hyperthyroidism and approximately 17 progressor patients.

A patient counted as having stable Graves' hyperthyroidism if no progression to ophthalmopathy occurred over 18 months of follow-up. Hyperthyroidism patients were aged 18 to 65 years and newly diagnosed, with disease duration of less than 2 months. Exclusion was applied to patients with uncontrolled infections, other autoimmune diseases, pregnancy or lactation. Diagnoses relied on clinical symptoms, serum thyroxine and TRAb, thyroid ultrasound and orbital computed tomography. PBMCs were isolated from about 9.1 ml of fresh peripheral blood by Ficoll-Paque density gradient centrifugation. Trizol reagent was used to extract total RNA, and RNA quality was then checked on an Agilent 2100 Bioanalyzer. The TCR beta CDR3 regions were amplified from RNA transcripts. For the first round of RT-PCR on the TCR CDR3, the HTBI primer set was used together with the Qiagen OneStep RT-PCR kit. The libraries were constructed in a second round of multiplex PCR and then size-selected and purified. Sequencing of the libraries was done on an Illumina HiSeq2000 using paired-end 100 bp reads. The original pipeline was this. SOAPnuke was used to process the raw data, removing reads that contained adapters or uncalled bases, had a mean Phred below 15, or lacked an exact match to the constant primer or identifier. COPE v1.2.5 was used to merge high-quality paired reads, and clonotypes were defined as unique nucleotide sequences. Clonotypes were aligned to IMGT TRBV, TRBD and TRBJ reference segments using MiTCR v1.1. Analysis was restricted to V-J combinations with a frequency above 0.0001, which covered 99.2% of repertoires. The TCS score was defined as the ratio of F50 (clonal expansion) to E x V (chaos), calculated using BLOSUM62-based TCRdist between CDR3 peptides within each V-J. Welch's t-statistics and random forest reduced approximately 520 V-J features to some 14, which were used in a naive Bayes classifier (R e1071). TCRdb took the public reads, trimmed them with fastp at Q25, ran MiXCR for clone calling and kept in-frame beta chains. Every CDR3 protein is listed once, alongside the most common genes and DNA of its rows. Clone size and V and J calls follow TCRdb, not the original study. A total of more than 650,000 distinct CDR3 sequences appear in this sample, around 15% of them only once. Clones ranked in the top ten supply 9.5% to 13% of the sample.

Points the paper makes about the study in general: Sample size was not statistically predetermined, and blinding of investigators to group allocation was not performed. Blood samples also contained most of the expanded thyroid clonotypes (frequency above 0.001), which suggests that blood repertoires may reflect thyroid immune responses. In validation, progression to ophthalmopathy was predicted by the model with more than 65% sensitivity and under 85% specificity, a median of about 6 months before onset. Ophthalmopathy was separated from stable hyperthyroidism by a 13 V-J signature model, with approximately 90% sensitivity and approximately 81% specificity obtained in cross-validation and 80%/75% obtained in testing.

V is reduced by 3 bases and J by 0 bases, leaving a spacing of 5 bases between them. The germline V gene encodes CDR1 SGHAT and CDR2 FQNNGV. There are 14 amino acids in the CDR3, from cysteine to phenylalanine inclusive. Only the CDR3 region is kept as DNA, spanning 42 bases read in frame from base 1. Input material: blood. The rearranged segments are TRBV11-2 and TRBJ2-2; the D gene is possibly TRBD1, with 5 bases matching. This clonotype was obtained from a young woman with Graves' hyperthyroidism. The DNA sequence is as follows: TGTGCCAGCAGCTTGACAGCGAACACCGGGGAGCTGTTTTTT. Its coded protein is CASSLTANTGELFF. Reference TRBV11-2 and TRBJ2-2 proteins supply the regions before and after the CDR3; the full variable domain is: EAGVAQSPRYKIIEKRQSVAFWCNPISGHATLYWYQQILGQGPKLLIQFQNNGVVDDSQLPKDRFSAERLKGVDSTLKIQPAKLEDSAVYLCASSLTANTGELFFGEGSRLTVL.